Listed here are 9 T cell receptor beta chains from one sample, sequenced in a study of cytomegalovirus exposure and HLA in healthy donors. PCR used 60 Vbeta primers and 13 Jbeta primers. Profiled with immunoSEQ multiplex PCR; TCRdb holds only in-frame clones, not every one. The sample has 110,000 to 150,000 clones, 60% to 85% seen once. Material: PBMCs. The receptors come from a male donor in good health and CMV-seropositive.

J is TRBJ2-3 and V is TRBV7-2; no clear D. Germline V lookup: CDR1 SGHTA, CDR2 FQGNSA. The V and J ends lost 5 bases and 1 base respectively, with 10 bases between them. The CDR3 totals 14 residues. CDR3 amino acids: CASSAFYGTDTQYF. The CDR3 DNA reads TGTGCCAGCAGCGCCTTCTACGGCACAGATACGCAGTATTTT.

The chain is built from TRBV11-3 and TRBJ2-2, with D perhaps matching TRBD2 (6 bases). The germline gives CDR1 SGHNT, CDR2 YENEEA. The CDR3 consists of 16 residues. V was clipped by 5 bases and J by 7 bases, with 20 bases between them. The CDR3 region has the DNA TGTGCCAGCAGCGCACATAGCGGAAATAGGGTCGGGGAGCTGTTTTTT. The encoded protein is CASSAHSGNRVGELFF. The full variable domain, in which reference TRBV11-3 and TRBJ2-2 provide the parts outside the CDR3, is EAGVVQSPRYKIIEKKQPVAFWCNPISGHNTLYWYLQNLGQGPELLIRYENEEAVDDSQLPKDRFSAERLKGVDSTLKIQPAELGDSAVYLCASSAHSGNRVGELFFGEGSRLTVL.

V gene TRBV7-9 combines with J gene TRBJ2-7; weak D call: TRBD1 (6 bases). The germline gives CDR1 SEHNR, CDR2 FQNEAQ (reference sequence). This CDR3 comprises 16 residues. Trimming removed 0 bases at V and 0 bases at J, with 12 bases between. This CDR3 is CASSLAGHQSSYEQYF. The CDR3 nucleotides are TGTGCCAGCAGCTTAGCGGGACATCAGAGCTCCTACGAGCAGTACTTC.

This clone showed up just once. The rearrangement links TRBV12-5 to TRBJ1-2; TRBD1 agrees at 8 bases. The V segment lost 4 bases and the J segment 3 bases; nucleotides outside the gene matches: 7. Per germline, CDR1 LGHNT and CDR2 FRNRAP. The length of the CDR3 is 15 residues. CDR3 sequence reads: CASGSGDRMHYGYTF. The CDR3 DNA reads TGTGCTAGTGGTTCTGGGGACAGGATGCACTATGGCTACACCTTC.

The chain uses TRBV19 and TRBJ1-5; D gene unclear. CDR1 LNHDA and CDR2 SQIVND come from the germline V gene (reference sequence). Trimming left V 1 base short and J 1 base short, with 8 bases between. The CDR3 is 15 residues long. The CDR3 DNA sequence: TGTGCCAGTAGTATAGTGACGGGGAGCAATCAGCCCCAGCATTTT. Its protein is CASSIVTGSNQPQHF.

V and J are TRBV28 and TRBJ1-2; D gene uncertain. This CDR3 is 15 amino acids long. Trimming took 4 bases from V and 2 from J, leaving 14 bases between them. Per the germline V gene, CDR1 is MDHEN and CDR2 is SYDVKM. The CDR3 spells CASSSLGEGNYGYTF. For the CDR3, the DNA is TGTGCCAGCAGTTCGCTCGGCGAGGGCAACTATGGCTACACCTTC.

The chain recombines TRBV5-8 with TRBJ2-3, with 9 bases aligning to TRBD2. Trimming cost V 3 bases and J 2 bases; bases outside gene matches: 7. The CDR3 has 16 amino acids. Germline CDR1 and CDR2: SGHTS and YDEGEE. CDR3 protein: CASSWGAGGPTDTQYF. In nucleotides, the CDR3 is TGTGCCAGCAGCTGGGGGGCGGGAGGGCCCACAGATACGCAGTATTTT.

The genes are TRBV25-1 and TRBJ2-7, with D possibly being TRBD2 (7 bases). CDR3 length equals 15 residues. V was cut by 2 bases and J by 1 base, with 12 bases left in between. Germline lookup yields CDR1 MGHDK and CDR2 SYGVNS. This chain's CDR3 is CASSELGGQSYEQYF. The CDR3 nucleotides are TGTGCCAGCAGTGAACTCGGGGGGCAATCCTACGAGCAGTACTTC.

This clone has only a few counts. The CDR3: CASSFGGGAGTDTQYF. CDR3 nucleotide sequence: TGTGCCAGCAGCTTCGGAGGGGGGGCTGGCACAGATACGCAGTATTTT. The V gene is TRBV5-4, the J gene TRBJ2-3; TRBD2 might be the D (7 bases). Trimming removed 2 bases from V and 1 base from J, with 14 bases in between. The CDR3 loop spans 16 amino acids. CDR1 is SGHNT, CDR2 YYREEE, per germline (reference sequence). Full variable domain (outside the CDR3, taken from reference TRBV5-4 and TRBJ2-3): ETGVTQSPTHLIKTRGQQVTLRCSSQSGHNTVSWYQQALGQGPQFIFQYYREEENGRGNFPPRFSGLQFPNYSSELNVNALELDDSALYLCASSFGGGAGTDTQYFGPGTRLTVL.